This TCR beta chain was captured by sequencing in a study of cytomegalovirus exposure and HLA in healthy donors. Findings and limits, study-wide: When a later analysis compared HLA-associated TCR beta chains with equally common others, the HLA-associated chains turned out to be more clonally expanded and to have lower generation probabilities. A later examination showed that TCR association rates differed by HLA locus, with DRB1 most and HLA-C fewest. The authors excluded some V segments, including TRBV6-2 and TRBV6-3, as indistinguishable.

On this clone itself: The antigen remains unidentified.

From germline, CDR1 is MNHEY and CDR2 SVGAGI. CDR3 length: 15 amino acids. The ends were cut back, 4 bases at V and 5 bases at J, with 14 bases in the middle. The PCR contained 60 Vbeta and 13 Jbeta primers. Clones were sequenced by immunoSEQ multiplex PCR, and TCRdb holds only the in-frame ones, with some missing. The sample shows 100,000 to 150,000 clones, and about 2.3% sits with its ten largest clones. The receptor's source is a man in his forties or fifties in good health and CMV-seronegative. The sequencing sample was made of PBMCs. The chain carries TRBV6-5 and TRBJ2-2; a weak D match, TRBD1 (5 bases). In nucleotides, the CDR3 is TGTGCCAGCAGTTCCCTGACAGATCGGACCGGGGAGCTGTTTTTT. Amino acid sequence: CASSSLTDRTGELFF.